The 29 T cell receptor beta chains given below trace back to one sample, sequenced in a study of cytomegalovirus exposure and HLA in healthy donors. Repertoires were generated with immunoSEQ multiplex PCR, while TCRdb's copy carries only in-frame clones and drops some. The sample has 250,000 to 350,000 clones; around nine tenths are singletons. Input material: PBMCs. All receptors come from a woman between 18 and 29 years old in good health and CMV-seronegative.

The CDR3 region is CASSLAGLAGEEQFF. The CDR3 DNA reads as TGTGCCAGCAGCTTAGCGGGGCTAGCGGGGGAGGAGCAGTTCTTC. The rearrangement links TRBV7-6 to TRBJ2-1; 10 bases line up with TRBD2. From germline, CDR1 is SGHVS and CDR2 FNYEAQ. The CDR3 extends over 15 amino acids. With 0 bases clipped from V and 10 bases from J, the junction kept 6 bases outside the gene matches. The full variable domain, in which reference TRBV7-6 and TRBJ2-1 provide the parts outside the CDR3, is GAGVSQSPRYKVTKRGQDVALRCDPISGHVSLYWYRQALGQGPEFLTYFNYEAQQDKSGLPNDRFSAERPEGSISTLTIQRTEQRDSAMYRCASSLAGLAGEEQFFGPGTRLTVL.

This clone was seen only a few times. V is TRBV2 and J is TRBJ1-2; D is uncertain. The V and J ends lost 6 bases and 8 bases respectively, with 13 bases between them. Germline-derived CDR1 and CDR2 are SNHLY and FYNNEI. The CDR3 spans 12 residues. DNA for the CDR3: TGTGCCAGCAGGAGCATACAGCGGGGCTACACCTTC. Encoded protein: CASRSIQRGYTF.

The J gene is TRBJ2-7, the V gene TRBV7-7, with D possibly TRBD1 on 8 matching bases. This CDR3 contains 15 residues. V was clipped by 5 bases and J by 3 bases, with 17 bases between them. Germline V gene data show CDR1 as SSHAT and CDR2 as FNYEAQ (reference sequence). CDR3 DNA: TGTGCCAGCAGCCTTCGGACAGGGACTAACTACGAGCAGTACTTC. Translated, it gives CASSLRTGTNYEQYF. Combining the CDR3 with reference TRBV7-7 and TRBJ2-7 gives the whole variable domain GAGVSQSPRYKVTKRGQDVTLRCDPISSHATLYWYQQALGQGPEFLTYFNYEAQPDKSGLPSDRFSAERPEGSISTLTIQRTEQRDSAMYRCASSLRTGTNYEQYFGPGTRLTVT.

V and J are TRBV5-1 and TRBJ1-1, with a tentative D call TRBD1 (5 bases). Deletions cut 2 bases from V and 2 bases from J, with 13 bases between. CDR1 and CDR2 (germline): SGHRS, YFSETQ. This CDR3 contains 15 residues. This CDR3 reads CASSFIQRGNTEAFF. As DNA, the CDR3 is TGCGCCAGCAGCTTCATCCAAAGGGGTAACACTGAAGCTTTCTTT.

J is TRBJ1-1 and V is TRBV5-1; D might be TRBD1 (5 bases). V lost 0 bases and J 7 bases, leaving 13 bases between the germline ends. This CDR3 comprises 14 residues. Germline assignment: CDR1 SGHRS and CDR2 YFSETQ. The CDR3 protein is CASSLAGQESEAFF. The DNA of the CDR3 is TGCGCCAGCAGCTTGGCAGGGCAAGAGAGTGAAGCTTTCTTT.

The chain links TRBV4-1 to TRBJ2-5; TRBD1 agrees at 7 bases. The germline V gene has CDR1 MGHRA and CDR2 YSYEKL. The CDR3 totals 16 residues. V was clipped by 2 bases and J by 5 bases; unmatched bases: 11. CDR3 DNA sequence: TGCGCCAGCAGCCAACCAGCTTCGACAGGGCGGGAGACCCAGTACTTC. Translated: CASSQPASTGRETQYF.

This clone was found once. The rearrangement uses TRBV11-2 and TRBJ1-2, with 8 bases identical to TRBD1. The CDR3 consists of 13 residues. Looked up from germline, CDR1 is SGHAT and CDR2 is FQNNGV. The junction had 8 bases not matched to a gene; V was cut back by 7 bases and J by 7 bases. CDR3 nucleotide sequence: TGTGCCAGCACTTCAGGGGGCTATTCTGGCTACACCTTC. Translation: CASTSGGYSGYTF.

The rearrangement uses TRBV9 and TRBJ2-7; the match to TRBD1 covers 10 bases. Losses at the gene ends were 3 bases for V and 6 bases for J; bases not matched to a gene: 6. The CDR3 totals 14 residues. CDR1 SGDLS and CDR2 YYNGEE come from the germline V gene. CDR3 in amino acids: CASSGPGQGSEQYF. DNA of the CDR3: TGTGCCAGCAGCGGTCCGGGACAGGGGAGCGAGCAGTACTTC.

The CDR3 DNA reads TGTGCCAGCAGTTCAGAAGCCAGGGACATAGAGCAGTTCTTC. Translated, it gives CASSSEARDIEQFF. V gene TRBV27 combines with J gene TRBJ2-1; maybe TRBD1 (6 bases). Trimming pared 4 bases from V and 10 bases from J, leaving 17 bases between. This CDR3 region has 14 residues. Germline CDR1 MNHEY, CDR2 SMNVEV (reference sequence).

The gene calls are TRBV5-5 and TRBJ1-5; 9 bases match TRBD1. V trimming: 4 bases; J trimming: 5 bases; junction bases outside the gene matches: 4. The CDR3 spans 14 residues. Germline V gene sequence: CDR1 SGHKS, CDR2 YYEKEE (reference sequence). The CDR3 sequence: CASSGTGFDQPQHF. CDR3 bases: TGTGCCAGCAGCGGGACAGGGTTCGATCAGCCCCAGCATTTT.

This chain uses TRBV6-1 with TRBJ2-1; D might be TRBD1 (5 bases). CDR3 length: 14 residues. V lost 8 bases and J 6 bases, leaving 17 bases between the germline ends. Germline V lookup: CDR1 MNHNS, CDR2 SASEGT. CDR3 sequence (DNA): TGTGCCAGCGAATGGCGACAGTTGAGCAATGAGCAGTTCTTC. Translation gives CASEWRQLSNEQFF.

V gene TRBV7-2 combines with J gene TRBJ2-7, with D maybe TRBD1 (6 bases). This CDR3 has 16 amino acids. CDR1 is SGHTA, CDR2 FQGNSA, per germline. V was pared by 5 bases and J by 3 bases, with 20 bases between. The CDR3 DNA is TGTGCCAGCAGCCCCTTTGGACAGCTAGGATTCTACGAGCAGTACTTC. This translates into CASSPFGQLGFYEQYF.

A few counts support this clone. One end of the junction does not line up with germline, which may come from a read error. The genes are TRBV6-6 and TRBJ1-2; 7 positions match TRBD1. This CDR3 has 12 amino acids. Germline V gene lookup returns CDR1 MNHNY and CDR2 SVGAGI (reference sequence). Here the CDR3 DNA reads TGTGCCAGCAGTCCGGACAGGCCCTATCAAGCTTTC. This translates into CASSPDRPYQAF.

This sequence joins TRBV5-1 and TRBJ1-2, with TRBD1 as a possible D gene (6 bases). The CDR3 covers 17 residues. V was clipped by 4 bases and J by 0 bases, with 19 bases between them. Germline CDR1 SGHRS, CDR2 YFSETQ. CDR3 DNA: TGCGCCAGCAGCCCTGCACGGACAGCGCTAACTAACTATGGCTACACCTTC. Its translation: CASSPARTALTNYGYTF. The full variable domain, in which reference TRBV5-1 and TRBJ1-2 provide the parts outside the CDR3, is KAGVTQTPRYLIKTRGQQVTLSCSPISGHRSVSWYQQTPGQGLQFLFEYFSETQRNKGNFPGRFSGRQFSNSRSEMNVSTLELGDSALYLCASSPARTALTNYGYTFGSGTRLTVV.

The chain carries TRBV7-2 and TRBJ1-2, with 7 nucleotides matching TRBD1. The CDR3 extends over 14 amino acids. Losses at the gene ends were 4 bases for V and 5 bases for J; bases not matched to a gene: 7. Per the germline V gene, CDR1 is SGHTA and CDR2 is FQGNSA. The CDR3 spells CASSSGQTLYGYTF. The CDR3 coding sequence is TGTGCCAGCAGCTCGGGACAGACCCTATATGGCTACACCTTC.

J is TRBJ2-7 and V is TRBV28; perhaps TRBD2 as D (5 bases). Germline CDR1 reads MDHEN; CDR2 reads SYDVKM. The V and J ends lost 2 bases and 2 bases respectively, with 10 bases between them. This CDR3 is 14 amino acids long. The CDR3: CASSLEGFPYEQYF. CDR3 nucleotide sequence: TGTGCCAGCAGTTTAGAGGGCTTCCCCTACGAGCAGTACTTC.

The V call is TRBV5-1, the J call TRBJ2-5; D is possibly TRBD2 (6 bases). This CDR3 has 15 residues. V dropped 2 bases and J dropped 0 bases, with 11 bases sitting between them. Germline lookup yields CDR1 SGHRS and CDR2 YFSETQ. CDR3: CASSFGGWDQETQYF. In DNA, the CDR3 is TGCGCCAGCAGCTTCGGAGGGTGGGACCAAGAGACCCAGTACTTC.

The V and J genes are TRBV28 and TRBJ2-2, with TRBD2 matching 13 bases. The V gene's germline CDR1 is MDHEN and CDR2 SYDVKM. The CDR3 totals 16 residues. Unmatched junction bases numbered 8, after V lost 8 bases and J lost 5 bases. This chain's CDR3 is CASGTSGRARTGELFF. DNA for the CDR3: TGTGCCAGCGGAACTAGCGGGAGGGCTAGAACCGGGGAGCTGTTTTTT.

The genes are TRBV4-1 and TRBJ2-3; a weak D match, TRBD2 (5 bases). The CDR3 contains 14 residues. Trimming removed 6 bases from V and 1 base from J, with 11 bases in between. The germline gives CDR1 MGHRA, CDR2 YSYEKL. The DNA for the CDR3 is TGCGCCAGCAGTTTGGCGGGCGGCACAGATACGCAGTATTTT. Translation gives CASSLAGGTDTQYF.

The CDR3 DNA reads as TGCGCCAGCAGCTTGGCCGGCGGGGGCAACAATCAGCCCCAGCATTTT. Translation gives CASSLAGGGNNQPQHF. The chain couples TRBV5-1 to TRBJ1-5, with a tentative D call TRBD1 (6 bases). CDR1 is SGHRS and CDR2 is YFSETQ in the germline V gene. V lost 0 bases and J lost 3, with 13 bases in between. The length of the CDR3 is 16 residues. The full variable domain, rest sourced from reference TRBV5-1 and TRBJ1-5, is KAGVTQTPRYLIKTRGQQVTLSCSPISGHRSVSWYQQTPGQGLQFLFEYFSETQRNKGNFPGRFSGRQFSNSRSEMNVSTLELGDSALYLCASSLAGGGNNQPQHFGDGTRLSIL.

The V call is TRBV6-4, the J call TRBJ2-5, with 7 bases identical to TRBD1. The germline CDR1 and CDR2 sequences are MRHNA and SNTAGT. Trimming cost V 6 bases and J 4 bases; bases outside gene matches: 11. There are 15 residues in the CDR3. CDR3 residues: CASRKTGSGGETQYF. CDR3 DNA: TGTGCCAGCAGGAAGACAGGGAGTGGGGGAGAGACCCAGTACTTC.

The rearrangement uses TRBV19 and TRBJ1-5; a weak D match, TRBD1 (5 bases). Trimming shortened V by 6 bases and J by 4 bases, and 7 bases separated the two germline ends. Per germline, CDR1 LNHDA and CDR2 SQIVND (reference sequence). CDR3 size: 12 residues. Here the CDR3 reads CASRAGNQPQHF. CDR3 DNA: TGTGCCAGTAGGGCAGGGAATCAGCCCCAGCATTTT.

A few counts support this clone. The chain has TRBV10-2 and TRBJ1-6, with 10 positions matching TRBD1. There are 16 residues in the CDR3. The ends lost 5 bases at V and 8 bases at J; junction bases unmatched: 9. The germline V gene has CDR1 WSHSY and CDR2 SAAADI. The CDR3 is CASSQSAGTGDSPLHF. DNA of the CDR3: TGCGCCAGCAGTCAATCAGCCGGGACAGGGGATTCACCCCTCCACTTT.

This clone has just one count. The chain employs TRBV11-2 and TRBJ1-4; D remains ambiguous. This CDR3 comprises 15 residues. Germline V gene sequence: CDR1 SGHAT, CDR2 FQNNGV. Trimming removed 5 bases at V and 8 bases at J, with 18 bases between. The CDR3 DNA reads as TGTGCCAGCAGCCAAACAACTGGAGGAACCGAAAAACTGTTTTTT. This gives the protein CASSQTTGGTEKLFF.

The chain employs TRBV9 and TRBJ2-7; tentatively, D is TRBD1 (6 bases). The CDR3 consists of 14 residues. V was clipped by 4 bases and J by 2 bases, with 13 bases between them. CDR1 is SGDLS, CDR2 YYNGEE, per germline. The CDR3 DNA follows: TGTGCCAGCAGCCCCTCGGACAGCCCCTACGAGCAGTACTTC. It codes for CASSPSDSPYEQYF.

The rearrangement uses TRBV6-6 and TRBJ2-3; D may be TRBD1 (5 bases). V lost 7 bases, J lost 2 bases, and 16 bases lay in between. The CDR3 consists of 15 residues. Germline V CDR1 and CDR2: MNHNY, SVGAGI (reference sequence). The CDR3 loop reads CASTKTRQITDTQYF. CDR3 bases: TGTGCCAGCACCAAAACCAGACAGATCACAGATACGCAGTATTTT.

The chain recombines TRBV12-5 with TRBJ2-7, with 8 bases lining up with TRBD1. Germline-derived CDR1 and CDR2 are LGHNT and FRNRAP. This CDR3 is built from 17 residues. V was clipped by 2 bases and J by 4 bases; unmatched bases: 13. CDR3 amino acids: CASGLPTDRGIHYEQYF. The CDR3 bases are TGTGCTAGTGGTTTGCCGACCGACAGGGGTATACATTACGAGCAGTACTTC.

The chain links TRBV5-4 to TRBJ2-7, with TRBD1 matching over 10 bases. The germline V gene encodes CDR1 SGHNT and CDR2 YYREEE (reference sequence). The length of the CDR3 is 15 residues. The J segment lost 4 bases and the V segment lost 3 bases, leaving 7 bases of the junction unmatched. The CDR3 DNA is TGTGCCAGCAGCTACCCGGGACAGGGGTTGTACGAGCAGTACTTC. Translated, it gives CASSYPGQGLYEQYF.

In this sample, this clone turned up a few times. The V and J genes are TRBV29-1 and TRBJ1-1; D call uncertain. The ends were cut back, 6 bases at V and 3 bases at J, with 11 bases in the middle. This CDR3 is built from 12 residues. Germline loops: CDR1 SQVTM, CDR2 ANQGSEA. As DNA, the CDR3 is TGCAGCGTGCCTGGCAGATACACTGAAGCTTTCTTT. Translation gives CSVPGRYTEAFF.